This T cell receptor (beta chain) was sequenced in a study of blood T cell repertoires in COVID-19. Study-level background: Acute and convalescent COVID-19 samples came from the United States, Italy and Spain.

In terms of age and location, participants ranged from roughly 18 to 95 years and lived in approximately 24 US areas. Participants had their cohort set by participant-reported clinical history. In its sample, this clone was seen once. The germline CDR1 and CDR2 sequences are SGHDN and FVKESK. The V end lost 1 base, the J end lost 0 bases, and 7 bases lay between the germline ends. The CDR3 length is 14 residues. Sequencing was performed with immunoSEQ multiplex PCR; in TCRdb, only in-frame clones are kept and a portion is missing. The sample holds approximately 200,000 clones, around 90% seen once. This chain links TRBV14 with TRBJ2-7, with TRBD1 as a possible D gene (5 bases). The TCR was taken from a woman younger than 45 who had recovered from COVID-19. The specimen was PBMCs or T cells enriched from blood (not recorded which). Here the CDR3 DNA reads TGTGCCAGCAGCCAAGCAGGGATCTCCTACGAGCAGTACTTC. This sequence encodes CASSQAGISYEQYF.